The T cell receptor beta chain under discussion was sequenced for a study of response to subunit inactivated influenza vaccine. Overall study results and limits: Authors suggested that a seasonal influenza vaccination recruits few new T cells each time.

V was clipped by 2 bases and J by 6 bases, with 17 bases between them. The CDR3 sequence is 15 residues long. CDR1 and CDR2 (germline): SGHTA, FQGTGA. TCRdb reprocessed the RT-PCR reads via MiXCR and lists one record per CDR3 protein. The sample carries roughly 780,000 distinct CDR3 sequences, less than 20% recorded once. With regard to this clonotype: The target antigen is unknown.

This sample comprised PBMCs from blood, obtained around 5 days after vaccination. This chain joins TRBV7-3 and TRBJ2-7; D could derive from TRBD1 or TRBD2 (5 bases each). This TCR derives from a man over 45 who received an inactivated influenza vaccine. In nucleotides, the CDR3 is TGTGCCAGCAGCTTATCGGGTGGGACCCACATCGAGCAGTACTTC. It translates to CASSLSGGTHIEQYF.